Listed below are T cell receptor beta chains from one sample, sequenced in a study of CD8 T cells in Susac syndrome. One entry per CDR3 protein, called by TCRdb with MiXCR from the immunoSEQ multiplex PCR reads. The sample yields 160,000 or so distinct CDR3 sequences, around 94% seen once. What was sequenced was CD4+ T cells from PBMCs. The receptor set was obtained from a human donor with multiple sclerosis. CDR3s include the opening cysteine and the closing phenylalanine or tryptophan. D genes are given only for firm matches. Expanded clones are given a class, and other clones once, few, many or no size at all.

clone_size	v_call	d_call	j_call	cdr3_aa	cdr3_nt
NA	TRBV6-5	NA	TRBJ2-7	CASSYQPSATYEQYF	TGTGCCAGCAGTTACCAGCCTAGCGCGACCTACGAGCAGTACTTC
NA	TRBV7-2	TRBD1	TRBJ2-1	CASSPKDRLYNEQFF	TGTGCCAGCAGCCCCAAGGACAGGTTATACAATGAGCAGTTCTTC
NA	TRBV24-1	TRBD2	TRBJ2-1	CATSDGLAGVREQFF	TGTGCCACCAGTGACGGACTAGCGGGAGTCCGTGAGCAGTTCTTC
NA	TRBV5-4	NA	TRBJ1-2	CASSFRRNYGYTF	TGTGCCAGCAGCTTTCGCAGGAACTATGGCTACACCTTC
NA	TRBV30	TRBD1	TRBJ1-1	CASMRQGNTEAFF	TGTGCCTCCATGAGACAGGGGAACACTGAAGCTTTCTTT
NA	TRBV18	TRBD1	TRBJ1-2	CASSPARGPNYGYTF	TGTGCCAGCTCACCAGCGAGGGGGCCTAACTATGGCTACACCTTC
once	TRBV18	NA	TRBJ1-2	CASSPSGTGKNGYTF	TGTGCCAGCTCACCAAGTGGAACAGGGAAGAATGGCTACACCTTC
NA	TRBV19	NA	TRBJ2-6	CASRKGRLGSGANVLTF	TGTGCCAGTAGAAAAGGGAGACTGGGCTCTGGGGCCAACGTCCTGACTTTC
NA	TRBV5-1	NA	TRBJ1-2	CASSFTGTDYGYTF	TGCGCCAGCAGCTTTACCGGGACGGACTATGGCTACACCTTC
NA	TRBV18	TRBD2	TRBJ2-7	CASSPRLAWESYEQYF	TGTGCCAGCTCGCCTAGACTAGCGTGGGAATCCTACGAGCAGTACTTC
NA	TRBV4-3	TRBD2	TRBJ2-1	CASSRMPGGSSYNEQFF	TGCGCCAGCAGCCGCATGCCTGGCGGGAGTTCATACAATGAGCAGTTCTTC
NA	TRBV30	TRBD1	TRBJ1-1	CAWSIQGATEAFF	TGTGCCTGGAGTATTCAGGGGGCGACTGAAGCTTTCTTT
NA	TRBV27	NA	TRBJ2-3	CASSLIPWGDTQYF	TGTGCCAGCAGCCTTATTCCGTGGGGAGATACGCAGTATTTT
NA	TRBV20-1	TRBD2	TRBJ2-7	CSARSSGYEQYF	TGCAGTGCTAGGTCTAGCGGCTACGAGCAGTACTTC
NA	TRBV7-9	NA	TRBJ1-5	CASSFSDGNQPQHF	TGTGCCAGCAGCTTTTCGGATGGCAATCAGCCCCAGCATTTT
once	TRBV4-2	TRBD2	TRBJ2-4	CASSQDSGLAAIIQYF	TGTGCCAGCAGCCAAGATAGTGGACTAGCGGCAATAATTCAGTACTTC
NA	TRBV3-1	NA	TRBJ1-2	CASSQLSARGYGYTF	TGTGCCAGCAGCCAATTGTCGGCCAGGGGATATGGCTACACCTTC
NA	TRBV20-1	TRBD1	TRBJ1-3	CSARWGQGAPTIYF	TGCAGTGCTAGATGGGGGCAGGGGGCGCCTACCATATATTTT
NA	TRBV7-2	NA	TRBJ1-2	CASSLRSYGYTF	TGTGCCAGCAGCTTAAGAAGCTATGGCTACACCTTC
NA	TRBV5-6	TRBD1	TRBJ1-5	CASSFRQGPGQPQHF	TGTGCCAGCAGCTTTCGACAGGGGCCGGGTCAGCCCCAGCATTTT
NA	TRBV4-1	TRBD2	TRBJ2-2	CASSQGTSGRIYTGELFF	TGCGCCAGCAGCCAAGGGACTAGCGGGCGGATTTACACCGGGGAGCTGTTTTTT
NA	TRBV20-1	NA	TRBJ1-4	CSARAIRNEKLFF	TGCAGTGCTAGAGCCATCAGGAATGAAAAACTGTTTTTT
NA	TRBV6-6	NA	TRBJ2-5	CASTPGQRKETQYF	TGTGCCAGCACCCCGGGACAAAGGAAAGAGACCCAGTACTTC
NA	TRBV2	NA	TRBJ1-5	CASSREYSNQPQHF	TGTGCCAGCAGTAGAGAATATAGCAATCAGCCCCAGCATTTT
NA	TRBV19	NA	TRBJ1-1	CASSMMGHEAFF	TGTGCCAGTAGCATGATGGGACACGAAGCTTTCTTT
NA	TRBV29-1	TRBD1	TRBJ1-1	CSSGQGAGMRSFF	TGCAGCTCTGGACAGGGGGCTGGAATGCGGTCTTTCTTT
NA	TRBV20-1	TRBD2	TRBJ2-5	CSALWTRGETQYF	TGCAGTGCCCTTTGGACTAGAGGAGAGACCCAGTACTTC
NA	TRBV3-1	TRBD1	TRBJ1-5	CASSRGTGDQPQHF	TGTGCCAGCAGCCGAGGGACAGGGGATCAGCCCCAGCATTTT
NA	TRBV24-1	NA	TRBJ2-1	CATGGAGDNEQFF	TGTGCCACCGGGGGGGCGGGGGACAATGAGCAGTTCTTC
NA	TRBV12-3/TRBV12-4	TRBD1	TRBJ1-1	CASKTGDGNTEAFF	TGTGCCAGTAAGACAGGGGATGGGAACACTGAAGCTTTCTTT
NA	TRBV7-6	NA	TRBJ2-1	CASSSVAASYNEQFF	TGTGCCAGCAGCTCAGTAGCGGCCTCCTACAATGAGCAGTTCTTC
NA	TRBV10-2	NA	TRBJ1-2	CASSESYGGEEGYTF	TGCGCCAGCAGTGAGTCTTATGGGGGAGAGGAGGGCTACACCTTC
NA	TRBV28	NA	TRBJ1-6	CASTLRSGGHSPLHF	TGTGCCAGCACCCTTAGGTCGGGGGGCCATTCACCCCTCCACTTT
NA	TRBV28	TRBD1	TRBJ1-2	CASSSYQGAGGYTF	TGTGCCAGCAGTTCATACCAGGGGGCAGGTGGCTACACCTTC
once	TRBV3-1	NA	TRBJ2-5	CASSQERLEGTQYF	TGTGCCAGCAGCCAAGAAAGACTCGAGGGGACCCAGTACTTC
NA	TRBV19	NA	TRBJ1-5	CASQWTLDYSNQPQHF	TGTGCCAGCCAATGGACATTGGACTATAGCAATCAGCCCCAGCATTTT
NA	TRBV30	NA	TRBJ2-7	CAWSPGGLYEQYF	TGTGCCTGGAGTCCAGGCGGGCTCTACGAGCAGTACTTC
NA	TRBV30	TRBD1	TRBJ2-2	CAWSRQGAGTGELFF	TGTGCCTGGAGTCGTCAGGGGGCCGGCACCGGGGAGCTGTTTTTT
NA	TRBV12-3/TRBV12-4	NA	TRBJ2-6	CASRVAGANVLTF	TGTGCCAGCAGGGTTGCTGGGGCCAACGTCCTGACTTTC
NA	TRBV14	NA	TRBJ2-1	CASSLLAKQGEQFF	TGTGCCAGCAGCCTACTAGCGAAACAGGGGGAGCAGTTCTTC
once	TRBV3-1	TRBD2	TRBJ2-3	CASSRGRYSGGADTQYF	TGTGCCAGCAGCCGTGGGAGATATAGCGGGGGCGCAGATACGCAGTATTTT
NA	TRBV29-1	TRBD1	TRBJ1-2	CSVEIRQGVYTF	TGCAGCGTTGAAATTAGACAGGGCGTATACACCTTC
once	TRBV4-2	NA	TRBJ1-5	CASSQDERGDQPQHF	TGTGCCAGCAGCCAAGATGAACGAGGAGACCAGCCCCAGCATTTT
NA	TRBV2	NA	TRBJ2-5	CASSRRGAVQETQYF	TGTGCCAGCAGCCGACGGGGGGCCGTCCAAGAGACCCAGTACTTC
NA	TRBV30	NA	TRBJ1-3	CAWARSSGNTIYF	TGTGCCTGGGCTAGGAGCTCTGGAAACACCATATATTTT
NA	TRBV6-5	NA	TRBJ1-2	CASSGGGHGYTF	TGTGCCAGCAGTGGGGGGGGGCATGGCTACACCTTC
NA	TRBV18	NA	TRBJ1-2	CASSPPGGSGYGYTF	TGTGCCAGCTCACCACCGGGGGGCTCTGGCTATGGCTACACCTTC
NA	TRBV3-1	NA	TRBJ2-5	CASSQVNTQETQYF	TGTGCCAGCAGCCAGGTTAACACCCAAGAGACCCAGTACTTC